The 22 T cell receptor beta chains given below trace back to one sample, sequenced in a study of long-term antiretroviral therapy in people with HIV. Survey-level immunoSEQ v3.0 assays were run. Clones were read by immunoSEQ multiplex PCR, and TCRdb kept only the in-frame ones, dropping some. The sample yields about 14,000 clones, roughly 82% seen once. The source material was unsorted PBMCs, sampled 1.8 years before starting antiretroviral therapy. The origin of the receptors is a woman aged 40 to 50 with HIV.

The chain employs TRBV29-1 and TRBJ2-7; 7 nucleotides agree with TRBD1. V dropped 4 bases and J dropped 0; count of bases not matched to a gene: 3. Per germline, CDR1 SQVTM and CDR2 ANQGSEA. The CDR3 is made up of 13 amino acids. CDR3 sequence: CSVGSGGSYEQYF. For the CDR3, the DNA is TGCAGCGTTGGGTCAGGGGGCTCCTACGAGCAGTACTTC.

This chain links TRBV28 with TRBJ1-5; the D gene is possibly TRBD1 (6 bases). V gave up 6 bases and J gave up 0 bases, with 12 bases separating them. The CDR3 sequence is 15 residues long. The V gene's germline CDR1 is MDHEN and CDR2 SYDVKM. CDR3 DNA sequence: TGTGCCAGCAGACGGGGGGGCTATAGCAATCAGCCCCAGCATTTT. Amino acid sequence: CASRRGGYSNQPQHF. The full variable domain, completed using reference TRBV28 and TRBJ1-5, is DVKVTQSSRYLVKRTGEKVFLECVQDMDHENMFWYRQDPGLGLRLIYFSYDVKMKEKGDIPEGYSVSREKKERFSLILESASTNQTSMYLCASRRGGYSNQPQHFGDGTRLSIL.

V is TRBV6-5 and J is TRBJ1-1; D unresolved. Germline V gene data show CDR1 as MNHEY and CDR2 as SVGAGI. Trimming stripped 7 bases from V and 1 base from J, with 10 bases between. The CDR3 consists of 13 residues. This CDR3 reads CASKGPSNTEAFF. The CDR3, as DNA: TGTGCCAGCAAAGGTCCGTCGAACACTGAAGCTTTCTTT.

This clone has more than one count but fewer than ten. The chain combines TRBV11-2 with TRBJ2-7, with 9 bases aligning to TRBD1. CDR3 size: 14 residues. V trimming: 4 bases; J trimming: 7 bases; junction bases outside the gene matches: 8. Germline assignment: CDR1 SGHAT and CDR2 FQNNGV. The CDR3 here is CASSWGTGLGEQYF. CDR3 DNA: TGTGCCAGCAGCTGGGGGACAGGGCTGGGGGAGCAGTACTTC.

The rearrangement joins TRBV18 to TRBJ2-1, with D hard to call. CDR3 length equals 11 residues. Germline V gene sequence: CDR1 KGHSH, CDR2 LQKENI. Trimming pared 3 bases from V and 8 bases from J, leaving 5 bases between. CDR3 sequence: CASSPRYEQFF. CDR3 bases: TGTGCCAGCTCACCGAGATATGAGCAGTTCTTC.

J is TRBJ2-1 and V is TRBV18; TRBD2 agrees at 11 bases. The trim removed 3 bases at V and 10 bases at J, leaving 14 bases unmatched. This CDR3 has 17 amino acids. Germline-derived CDR1 and CDR2 are KGHSH and LQKENI. The CDR3 region has the DNA TGTGCCAGCTCACCGCGGACACTAGCGGGAGATGGATGGGAGCAGTTCTTC. Amino acids: CASSPRTLAGDGWEQFF.

This clone was seen only once. V gene TRBV5-1 combines with J gene TRBJ1-4, with D maybe TRBD1 (6 bases). Germline assignment: CDR1 SGHRS and CDR2 YFSETQ. Trimming took off 2 bases at V and 3 bases at J, with 8 bases between the two ends. This CDR3 has 14 amino acids. The CDR3 here is CASSLRTANEKLFF. CDR3 sequence (DNA): TGCGCCAGCAGCTTAAGGACAGCTAATGAAAAACTGTTTTTT.

This chain joins TRBV18 and TRBJ2-7, with D perhaps TRBD2 (5 bases). Germline-derived CDR1 and CDR2 are KGHSH and LQKENI. The CDR3 runs 14 residues. V lost 3 bases and J 4 bases, leaving 13 bases between the germline ends. Written as DNA, the CDR3 is TGTGCCAGCTCACCGGGCGGAGGTCAATACGAGCAGTACTTC. Translated: CASSPGGGQYEQYF.

This chain connects TRBV7-9 to TRBJ2-5; 8 bases agree with TRBD2. There are 15 residues in the CDR3. V trimming: 3 bases; J trimming: 5 bases; junction bases outside the gene matches: 8. Germline assignment: CDR1 SEHNR and CDR2 FQNEAQ (reference sequence). The CDR3 reads CASSLYIGLAETQYF. DNA for the CDR3: TGTGCCAGCAGCTTGTACATCGGACTAGCTGAGACCCAGTACTTC.

The CDR3: CASSTRGVSSYNEQFF. The CDR3 coding sequence is TGCGCCAGCAGCACGCGAGGGGTGAGCTCCTACAATGAGCAGTTCTTC. The chain links TRBV5-1 to TRBJ2-1, with D perhaps assigned TRBD1 or TRBD2 (5 bases each). In germline, CDR1 is SGHRS, CDR2 YFSETQ. This CDR3 spans 16 amino acids. V lost 4 bases to trimming and J lost 0 bases, with 14 bases between them.

In this sample, this clone turned up once. The rearrangement joins TRBV29-1 to TRBJ1-4; the match to TRBD1 covers 12 bases. Germline V CDR1 and CDR2: SQVTM, ANQGSEA. Germline trimming cut 3 bases from V and 10 bases from J; bases unmatched to any gene: 3. The CDR3 covers 13 residues. CDR3 protein: CSVDGTGGGKLFF. The CDR3 DNA is TGCAGCGTTGACGGGACAGGGGGCGGAAAACTGTTTTTT.

The rearrangement uses TRBV11-2 and TRBJ1-1, with unresolved D. V was clipped by 0 bases and J by 1 base, with 9 bases between them. Germline V gene data show CDR1 as SGHAT and CDR2 as FQNNGV. The CDR3 is made up of 15 amino acids. CDR3 sequence (DNA): TGTGCCAGCAGCTTAGACAGGACTAGGAACACTGAAGCTTTCTTT. Amino acid sequence: CASSLDRTRNTEAFF.

The chain joins TRBV23-1 to TRBJ1-2; D gene uncertain. TRBV23-1 is recorded as an ORF, its role being uncertain. The V end lost 5 bases, the J end lost 4 bases, and 14 bases lay between the germline ends. The CDR3 runs to 14 residues. CDR3 amino acids: CASSGDRSAYGYTF. The DNA for the CDR3 is TGCGCCAGCAGTGGGGATAGGAGTGCCTATGGCTACACCTTC.

The chain couples TRBV27 to TRBJ2-1; 10 nucleotides line up with TRBD2. Trimming removed 2 bases from V and 6 bases from J; junction bases left unmatched: 4. Germline V gives CDR1 MNHEY, CDR2 SMNVEV (reference sequence). The CDR3 is 15 amino acids. CDR3 sequence: CASSLGLAGVNEQFF. CDR3 DNA: TGTGCCAGCAGTTTAGGGCTAGCGGGAGTCAATGAGCAGTTCTTC.

The rearrangement joins TRBV10-3 to TRBJ1-5, with 8 bases matching TRBD1. After removal of 0 bases from V and 7 bases from J, the junction contained 2 bases not matched to a gene. Germline V gives CDR1 ENHRY, CDR2 SYGVKD. The CDR3 has 14 residues. The CDR3 DNA reads TGTGCCATCAGTGAGTCGACAGGGGTCCAGCCCCAGCATTTT. It encodes CAISESTGVQPQHF.

The genes are TRBV11-2 and TRBJ2-5; 7 nucleotides line up with TRBD2. Germline CDR1 is SGHAT and CDR2 is FQNNGV. The CDR3 spans 13 residues. V lost 4 bases, J lost 4 bases, and 3 bases stayed unmatched. The chain's CDR3 is CASSSSGGETQYF. CDR3 in DNA: TGTGCCAGCAGCTCGTCGGGAGGAGAGACCCAGTACTTC.

The chain links TRBV19 to TRBJ1-5, with D maybe TRBD1 (5 bases). CDR3 size: 13 residues. CDR1 is LNHDA and CDR2 is SQIVND in the germline V gene (reference sequence). Trimming stripped 4 bases from V and 7 bases from J, with 11 bases between. The DNA of the CDR3 is TGTGCCAGTAGTACTAGACAGCCGCAGCCCCAGCATTTT. It encodes CASSTRQPQPQHF.

This clone was recorded once. The CDR3 spells CASGQYGNTQYF. The CDR3 DNA follows: TGTGCCAGCGGACAGTACGGGAATACGCAGTATTTT. The rearrangement joins TRBV6-5 to TRBJ2-3; perhaps TRBD1 as D (6 bases). Germline V gene lookup returns CDR1 MNHEY and CDR2 SVGAGI. The CDR3 runs to 12 residues. V lost 8 bases and J 7 bases, leaving 13 bases between the germline ends.

V is TRBV11-2 and J is TRBJ2-7; no definite D call. CDR3 length equals 12 residues. Germline assignment: CDR1 SGHAT and CDR2 FQNNGV. V dropped 5 bases and J dropped 6 bases, with 11 bases sitting between them. This chain's CDR3 is CASSRWVREQYF. The DNA for the CDR3 is TGTGCCAGCAGCCGGTGGGTACGCGAGCAGTACTTC.

The gene calls are TRBV5-1 and TRBJ2-1; 11 bases match TRBD2. J gave up 6 bases and V 4 bases, and 3 bases lay outside the gene matches. The CDR3 is 14 residues long. Germline V CDR1 and CDR2: SGHRS, YFSETQ. The CDR3 is CASSLGLAANEQFF. CDR3 in DNA: TGCGCCAGCAGCCTGGGACTAGCGGCCAATGAGCAGTTCTTC.

The V and J genes are TRBV19 and TRBJ1-2; D gene unclear. V lost 5 bases to trimming and J lost 8 bases, with 6 bases between them. CDR3 size: 10 residues. CDR1 LNHDA and CDR2 SQIVND come from the germline V gene (reference sequence). CDR3 sequence (DNA): TGTGCCAGTAGTCAAGGAGGCTACACCTTC. Protein product: CASSQGGYTF.

The V and J genes are TRBV5-8 and TRBJ2-1; D might be TRBD2 (6 bases). The germline V gene encodes CDR1 SGHTS and CDR2 YDEGEE. The V end lost 0 bases, the J end lost 2 bases, and 12 bases lay between the germline ends. This CDR3 comprises 16 residues. The CDR3 DNA is TGTGCCAGCAGCTTGGTCCCCAGCGGGCCCTACAATGAGCAGTTCTTC. The encoded protein is CASSLVPSGPYNEQFF.